This T cell receptor (beta chain) came from a study of CD8 T cells in Susac syndrome. Study findings and constraints: Individuals included in the TCR sequencing and HLA analysis were acknowledged by the study to be relatively few in number.

Trimming shortened V by 4 bases and J by 4 bases, and 13 bases separated the two germline ends. This CDR3 spans 14 amino acids. Per germline, CDR1 MNHEY and CDR2 SVGAGI. A note on this clonotype: The target antigen is unknown.

With random hexamers, about 0.45 to 1 ug RNA was reverse transcribed. TCRdb used MiXCR to reprocess the immunoSEQ multiplex PCR reads, holding one entry per CDR3 protein. Of more than 55,000 distinct CDR3 sequences in the sample, approximately 95% were seen once. TEMRA cells were FACS-enriched, unlike CD8+ and CD4+ T cells, which were negatively isolated. The sequencing sample was made of CD8+ T cells from PBMCs. This receptor was obtained from a human donor in good health. The chain is built from TRBV6-5 and TRBJ1-2; D is unclear. The CDR3 DNA reads as TGTGCCAGCAGTTGGGGAGGTGAAGGCTATGGCTACACCTTC. Amino acids: CASSWGGEGYGYTF.